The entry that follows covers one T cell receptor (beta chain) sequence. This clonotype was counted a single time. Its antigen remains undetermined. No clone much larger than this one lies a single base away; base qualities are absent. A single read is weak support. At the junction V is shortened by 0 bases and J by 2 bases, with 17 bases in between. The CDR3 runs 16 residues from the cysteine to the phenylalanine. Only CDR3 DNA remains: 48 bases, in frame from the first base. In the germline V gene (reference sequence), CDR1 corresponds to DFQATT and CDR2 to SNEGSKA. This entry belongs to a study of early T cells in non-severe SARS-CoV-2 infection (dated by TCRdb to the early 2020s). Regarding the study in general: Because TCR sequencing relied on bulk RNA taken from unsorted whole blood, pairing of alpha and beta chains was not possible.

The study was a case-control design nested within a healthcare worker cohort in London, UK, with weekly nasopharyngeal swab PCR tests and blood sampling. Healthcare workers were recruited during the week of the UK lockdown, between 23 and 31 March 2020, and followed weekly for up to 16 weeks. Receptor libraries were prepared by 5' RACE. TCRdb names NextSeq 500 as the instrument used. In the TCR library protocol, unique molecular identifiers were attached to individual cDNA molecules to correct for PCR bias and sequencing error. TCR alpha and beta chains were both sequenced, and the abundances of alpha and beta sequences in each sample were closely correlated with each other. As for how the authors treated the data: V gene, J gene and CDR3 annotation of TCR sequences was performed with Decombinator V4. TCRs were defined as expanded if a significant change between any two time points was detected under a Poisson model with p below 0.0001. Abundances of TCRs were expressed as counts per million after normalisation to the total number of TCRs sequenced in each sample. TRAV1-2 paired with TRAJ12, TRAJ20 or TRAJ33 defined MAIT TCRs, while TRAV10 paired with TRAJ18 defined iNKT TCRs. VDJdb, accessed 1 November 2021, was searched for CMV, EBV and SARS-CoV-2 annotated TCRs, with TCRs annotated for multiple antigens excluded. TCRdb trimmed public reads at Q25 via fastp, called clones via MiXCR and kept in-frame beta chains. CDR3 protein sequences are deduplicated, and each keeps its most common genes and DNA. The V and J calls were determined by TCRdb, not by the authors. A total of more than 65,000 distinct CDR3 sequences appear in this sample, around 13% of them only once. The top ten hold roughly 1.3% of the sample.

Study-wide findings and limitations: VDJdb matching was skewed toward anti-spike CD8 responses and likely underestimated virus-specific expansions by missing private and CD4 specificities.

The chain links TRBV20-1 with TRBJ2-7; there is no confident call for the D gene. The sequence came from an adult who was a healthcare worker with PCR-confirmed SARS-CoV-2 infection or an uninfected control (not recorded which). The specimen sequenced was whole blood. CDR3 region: CSARDSVGRITYEQYF. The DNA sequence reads TGCAGTGCTAGAGATTCGGTGGGCAGGATTACCTACGAGCAGTACTTC.